These 15 T cell receptor beta chains originate from one sample sequenced in a study of glioma-infiltrating T cells. Amplification of TCR alpha and beta CDR3 regions from RNA used iRepertoire nested multiplex PCR. TCRdb processed the multiplex PCR reads anew with MiXCR; each CDR3 protein has one entry. Of some 90,000 distinct CDR3 sequences listed, around 37% are singletons. The sequencing sample was made of glioma tissue, nonneoplastic brain tissue, or PBMCs (not recorded which). These receptor sequences come from a human donor with low-grade glioma or glioblastoma, undergoing nonglioma brain surgery, or in good health (not recorded which).

The chain links TRBV20-1 to TRBJ2-3; possibly TRBD1 or TRBD2 for D (6 bases each). Deletions cut 5 bases from V and 7 bases from J, with 25 bases between. CDR1 is DFQATT, CDR2 SNEGSKA, per germline (reference sequence). The length of the CDR3 is 16 residues. The CDR3 DNA reads as TGCAGTGCTGGACGGGGAGGCAGGGGAAGTTCATATACGCAGTATTTT. Protein product: CSAGRGGRGSSYTQYF.

This clonotype was detected once. A much larger clone lies one base from this, so it may be a read error. The chain links TRBV29-1 to TRBJ1-1; no clear D. The CDR3 is made up of 13 amino acids. Germline V gene data show CDR1 as SQVTM and CDR2 as ANQGSEA. CDR3 in amino acids: CTVEEGRNTEAFF. As DNA, the CDR3 is TGCACCGTTGAAGAAGGCAGGAACACTGAAGCTTTCTTT.

This clonotype was recorded at least ten times. The chain employs TRBV25-1 and TRBJ2-7, with D possibly matching TRBD1 (7 bases). The V gene lost 5 bases and the J gene lost 3 bases, with 20 bases spanning the gap. The length of the CDR3 is 16 residues. CDR1 is MGHDK, CDR2 SYGVNS, per germline. CDR3 region: CASSSAGQTPYYEQYF. The CDR3 region has the DNA TGTGCCAGCAGTTCCGCGGGACAGACACCTTACTACGAGCAGTACTTC.

This clonotype was observed once. At one end, the junction sequence differs from germline, possibly due to a read error. V usage is TRBV24-1 and J usage is TRBJ2-3; no clear D gene. The CDR3 is 12 amino acids. Germline V gives CDR1 KGHDR, CDR2 SFDVKD. The CDR3 loop reads CATSGWVDTQYF. CDR3 bases: TGCGCCACCAGTGGTTGGGTAGATACGCAGTATTTT.

This clonotype came up many times. The chain has TRBV28 and TRBJ1-1; tentative D call: TRBD1 (5 bases). V lost 2 bases, J lost 8 bases, and 12 bases lay in between. CDR1 is MDHEN, CDR2 SYDVKM, per germline. This CDR3 comprises 13 residues. The CDR3 nucleotides are TGTGCCAGCAGTTTACCAGGGCAGGCGGAAGCTTTCTTT. Encoded protein: CASSLPGQAEAFF.

This clonotype was found many times. The chain links TRBV6-5 to TRBJ2-7, with D tentatively TRBD1 (6 bases). Germline assignment: CDR1 MNHEY and CDR2 SVGAGI. The CDR3 has 14 amino acids. The V end lost 0 bases, the J end lost 3 bases, and 9 bases lay between the germline ends. In DNA, the CDR3 is TGTGCCAGCAGTTACTCGGTCAGGGGCTACGAGCAGTACTTC. It encodes CASSYSVRGYEQYF.

The chain links TRBV7-2 to TRBJ2-4; 11 bases match TRBD2. Looked up from germline, CDR1 is SGHTA and CDR2 is FQGNSA. The CDR3 extends over 16 amino acids. V lost 2 bases, J lost 7 bases, and 7 bases stayed unmatched. The CDR3 reads CASSLMLAGGVNIQYF. CDR3 DNA sequence: TGTGCCAGCAGCTTAATGCTAGCGGGAGGCGTGAACATTCAGTACTTC.

Notes on this clonotype: The junction differs from germline at one of its ends, possibly a read error. The V gene is TRBV13, the J gene TRBJ2-1; 7 bases align to TRBD1. From germline, CDR1 is PRHDT and CDR2 FYEKMQ (reference sequence). The CDR3 runs 15 residues. Here the CDR3 reads CASSLGDSYYNEQFF. The CDR3 DNA is TGTGCTAGCAGCTTAGGGGACAGCTATTACAATGAGCAGTTCTTC.

At least ten counts were recorded for this clonotype. The chain employs TRBV7-9 and TRBJ2-4, with D tentatively TRBD1 (5 bases). This CDR3 region has 13 residues. Trimming removed 6 bases at V and 8 bases at J, with 14 bases between. CDR1 is SEHNR, CDR2 FQNEAQ, per germline (reference sequence). CDR3 residues: CASSRQQGYIQYF. The CDR3 DNA sequence: TGTGCCAGCAGTCGACAGCAGGGTTACATTCAGTACTTC.

This clonotype was observed at least ten times. The chain employs TRBV29-1 and TRBJ2-1; 11 bases agree with TRBD2. Germline CDR1 is SQVTM and CDR2 is ANQGSEA. Germline trimming cut 6 bases from V and 6 bases from J; bases unmatched to any gene: 7. The CDR3 length is 14 residues. The CDR3 sequence: CSVRGTSGSNEQFF. The DNA of the CDR3 is TGCAGCGTGCGAGGGACTAGCGGCTCCAATGAGCAGTTCTTC.

The rearrangement uses TRBV29-1 and TRBJ2-5; D gene unclear. The germline CDR1 and CDR2 sequences are SQVTM and ANQGSEA. Trimming took 4 bases from V and 5 from J, leaving 8 bases between them. The CDR3 runs to 11 residues. The CDR3 loop is CSVGAAETQYF. DNA for the CDR3: TGCAGCGTTGGTGCAGCGGAGACCCAGTACTTC.

This clonotype turned up a few times. This rearrangement joins TRBV5-1 to TRBJ2-7; tentatively, D is TRBD1 (5 bases). V lost 4 bases to trimming and J lost 0 bases, with 14 bases between them. Germline loops: CDR1 SGHRS, CDR2 YFSETQ. This CDR3 comprises 15 residues. This CDR3 is CASSQGHRSSYEQYF. In nucleotides, the CDR3 is TGCGCCAGCAGCCAAGGACACAGAAGCTCCTACGAGCAGTACTTC.

This clonotype has ten or more counts. The chain uses TRBV7-9 and TRBJ2-7, with D perhaps matching TRBD1 (6 bases). CDR3 size: 12 residues. CDR1 SEHNR and CDR2 FQNEAQ come from the germline V gene (reference sequence). Trimming pared 4 bases from V and 7 bases from J, leaving 11 bases between. The CDR3 here is CASSSQGEEQYF. CDR3 sequence (DNA): TGTGCCAGCAGCTCACAGGGAGAAGAGCAGTACTTC.

This clonotype was seen repeatedly, ten times or more. The chain employs TRBV28 and TRBJ2-1; D remains unclear. From germline, CDR1 is MDHEN and CDR2 SYDVKM. V dropped 3 bases and J dropped 1 base, with 13 bases sitting between them. CDR3 length equals 16 residues. The CDR3 nucleotides read TGTGCCAGCAGTTTCTTAGCTACCACTTCCTACAATGAGCAGTTCTTC. Encoded protein: CASSFLATTSYNEQFF.

About this clonotype: A junction end diverges from the germline sequence, so it may reflect a read error. CDR3 region: CASSPRSSAHEIQYF. DNA for the CDR3: TGTGCCAGCAGTCCAAGGAGTAGCGCCCATGAGATCCAGTACTTC. The chain joins TRBV28 to TRBJ2-5, with D perhaps matching TRBD2 (5 bases). Germline V CDR1 and CDR2: MDHEN, SYDVKM. CDR3 length equals 15 residues.